Listed below are T cell receptor beta chains from one sample, sequenced in a study of memory CD4+ T cells and cytomegalovirus serostatus. Here immunoSEQ multiplex PCR was the method, and the copy in TCRdb shows in-frame clones only, minus some. The table has about 64,000 clones, roughly three quarters seen once; the top ten hold 0.88%. Material: memory CD4+ T cells from blood. These receptor sequences come from an adult in good health and CMV-seronegative. Both conserved end residues are part of each CDR3. The D gene is left open where the match is weak. Clone size is stated in some rows and not others, as once, few, many or a class when expanded.

j_gene | d_gene | abundance | v_gene | CDR3nt | CDR3aa
TRBJ2-3 | TRBD2 | few | TRBV13 | TGTGCCAGCAGCCGACCTTGGGCGGGGGGCGCAGATACGCAGTATTTT | CASSRPWAGGADTQYF
TRBJ1-1 | - | - | TRBV28 | TGTGCCAGCAGTTTACTCGAGACTGAAGCTTTCTTT | CASSLLETEAFF
TRBJ1-1 | TRBD1 | few | TRBV14 | TGTGCCAGCAGAGGACAGGGGTACACTGAAGCTTTCTTT | CASRGQGYTEAFF
TRBJ2-2 | - | - | TRBV9 | TGTGCCAGCAGCCCCGTCAGAGCGGGCAACACCGGGGAGCTGTTTTTT | CASSPVRAGNTGELFF
TRBJ1-2 | TRBD1 | - | TRBV4-1 | TGCGCCAGCAGCCCGGGACAGGGGGCTAGAGGCTACACCTTC | CASSPGQGARGYTF
TRBJ2-5 | TRBD2 | - | TRBV5-1 | TGCGCCAGCAGCTTGGCTACTAGCGGGAGAGGGGGGGCAGAGACCCAGTACTTC | CASSLATSGRGGAETQYF
TRBJ2-7 | - | - | TRBV7-9 | TGTGCCAGCAGCTTAGGTGGGCTAACCTCCTACGAGCAGTACTTC | CASSLGGLTSYEQYF
TRBJ1-4 | TRBD1 | once | TRBV7-8 | TGTGCCAGCAGCTTAGGCCGACAGGGCGAAGAAAAACTGTTTTTT | CASSLGRQGEEKLFF
TRBJ2-7 | TRBD1 | - | TRBV5-1 | TGCGCCACCCGCTTGGGACAGGGGGGCGAGCAGTACTTC | CATRLGQGGEQYF
TRBJ2-2 | TRBD2 | - | TRBV4-1 | TGCGCCAGCAGATTGCGGGAGTCGACTTACACCGGGGAGCTGTTTTTT | CASRLRESTYTGELFF
TRBJ2-5 | - | - | TRBV2 | TGTGCCGGGGGATGGGGTCTGCTTCGGGGGCAGGAGACCCAGTACTTC | CAGGWGLLRGQETQYF
TRBJ1-1 | - | medium-sized | TRBV7-3 | TGTGCCAGCAGCTCAAACGGAGTGAACACTGAAGCTTTCTTT | CASSSNGVNTEAFF
TRBJ1-1 | - | - | TRBV29-1 | TGCAGCGTTGAGGTCGGCAGGAACACTGAAGCTTTCTTT | CSVEVGRNTEAFF
TRBJ1-5 | - | - | TRBV30 | TGTGCCTGGAGCGTACAGGGAAATCAGCCCCAGCATTTT | CAWSVQGNQPQHF
TRBJ2-2 | TRBD1 | - | TRBV7-8 | TGTGCCAGCAGCTTAGGGACAGGGCCCGGGGAGCTGTTTTTT | CASSLGTGPGELFF
TRBJ1-6 | - | - | TRBV6-4 | TGTGCCAGCAGTGATTACATGAATTCACCCCTCCACTTT | CASSDYMNSPLHF
TRBJ1-5 | - | - | TRBV7-9 | TGTGCCAGCAGCACCGGTTCCGGGACTCAGCCCCAGCATTTT | CASSTGSGTQPQHF
TRBJ1-3 | - | - | TRBV25-1 | TGTGCCAGCCGTTCGTCAGGGGCCTCTGGAAACACCATATATTTT | CASRSSGASGNTIYF
TRBJ2-1 | - | - | TRBV2 | TGTGCCAGCAAAGTGATAGGGGGATTTAGGGATGAGCAGTTCTTC | CASKVIGGFRDEQFF
TRBJ1-1 | - | - | TRBV28 | TGTGCCAGCAGTTTTCAACCGGGGCAAAAACGCCGATACACTGAAGCTTTCTTT | CASSFQPGQKRRYTEAFF
TRBJ1-2 | - | - | TRBV5-5 | TGTGCCAGCAGCTTGGGGGACGGAATGGACTATGGCTACACCTTC | CASSLGDGMDYGYTF
TRBJ1-3 | - | - | TRBV30 | TGTGCCCGGGGATTAGGAAACACCATATATTTT | CARGLGNTIYF
TRBJ1-5 | - | - | TRBV2 | TGTGCCAGCAGTGGTACGACTAGCAATCAGCCCCAGCATTTT | CASSGTTSNQPQHF
TRBJ2-1 | TRBD2 | - | TRBV11-1 | TGTGCCAGCAGCTTAACCCAGCCTCTTGTTGCGGGAGTACGCGGTGAGCAGTTCTTC | CASSLTQPLVAGVRGEQFF
TRBJ2-1 | - | - | TRBV28 | TGTGCCAGTCGCGGGGCAGGGCGTTCCTACAATGAGCAGTTCTTC | CASRGAGRSYNEQFF
TRBJ2-3 | TRBD2 | - | TRBV7-9 | TGTGCCAGCAGCCGCGAGCCCGGGACTAGCGGCACAGATACGCAGTATTTT | CASSREPGTSGTDTQYF
TRBJ2-5 | TRBD1 | - | TRBV7-9 | TGTGCCAGCGGTCAGGGACAGGGGATAGAGACCCAGTACTTC | CASGQGQGIETQYF
TRBJ1-2 | TRBD1 | - | TRBV29-1 | TGCAGCGTTGGTGGACAGGATTATGGCTACACCTTC | CSVGGQDYGYTF
TRBJ1-2 | - | few | TRBV2 | TGTGCCAGCAGAGTCCCAGGGAGAAGCTATGGCTACACCTTC | CASRVPGRSYGYTF
TRBJ2-1 | TRBD2 | - | TRBV4-1 | TGCGCCAGCAGCCAAGATGGGCTAGCGGGGGGTGAGCAGTTCTTC | CASSQDGLAGGEQFF
TRBJ1-2 | - | - | TRBV28 | TGTGCCAGTCGACGGGCAGGGTCGTATGGCTACACCTTC | CASRRAGSYGYTF
TRBJ1-1 | TRBD1 | - | TRBV27 | TGTGCCAGCAGTATGCAGGGGGCAGGCACTGAAGCTTTCTTT | CASSMQGAGTEAFF
TRBJ2-7 | - | - | TRBV4-3 | TGCGCCAGCAGCCAAGATAGGTCTCGGGGAACCTACGAGCAGTACTTC | CASSQDRSRGTYEQYF
TRBJ1-5 | - | few | TRBV7-2 | TGTGCCAGCAGCTTAGTGGGCCAGCCCCAGCATTTT | CASSLVGQPQHF
TRBJ2-1 | TRBD2 | - | TRBV5-4 | TGTGCCAGCAGCTTACTAGCGGGAGGCCAAACCTACAATGAGCAGTTCTTC | CASSLLAGGQTYNEQFF
TRBJ1-4 | - | - | TRBV4-2 | TGTGCCAGCAGCCAAGATTCCGGGGATGAAAAACTGTTTTTT | CASSQDSGDEKLFF
TRBJ1-5 | TRBD1 | - | TRBV7-9 | TGTGCCAGCAGGCAAAGAAGACAGGGGAGAACGAGTCGAAATCAGCCCCAGCATTTT | CASRQRRQGRTSRNQPQHF
TRBJ1-6 | - | once | TRBV27 | TGTGCCAGCAGTTTATTAGGCCCCTATAATTCACCCCTCCACTTT | CASSLLGPYNSPLHF
TRBJ1-5 | - | once | TRBV2 | TGTGCCAGCACTCTACAGCGAACCAATCAGCCCCAGCATTTT | CASTLQRTNQPQHF
TRBJ2-5 | TRBD2 | - | TRBV18 | TGTGCCAGCTCACCAATGACTAGCGGGGCCCGCCAAGAGACCCAGTACTTC | CASSPMTSGARQETQYF
TRBJ2-5 | - | - | TRBV5-1 | TGCGCCAGCAGCTTGGCCCCTCAAGAGACCCAGTACTTC | CASSLAPQETQYF
TRBJ1-1 | - | - | TRBV7-8 | TGTGCCAGCAGTAAAGCTACAGGGCCTAACACTGAAGCTTTCTTT | CASSKATGPNTEAFF
TRBJ1-2 | TRBD1 | few | TRBV27 | TGTGCCAGCAGTTTAGGCCCGACAGGGGGCTGGATCTATGGCTACACCTTC | CASSLGPTGGWIYGYTF
TRBJ1-1 | - | - | TRBV5-6 | TGTGCCAGCAGCTTGGGATGGGGGACGCGAGCTTTCTTT | CASSLGWGTRAFF
TRBJ1-3 | - | - | TRBV19 | TGTGCCAGTAGTCCACGGACGGTCTCTGGAAACACCATATATTTT | CASSPRTVSGNTIYF
TRBJ2-3 | TRBD2 | - | TRBV10-2 | TGCGCCAGCAGGGGGACTAGCGGGAGTAGCACAGATACGCAGTATTTT | CASRGTSGSSTDTQYF
TRBJ2-7 | - | - | TRBV6-6 | TGTGCCAGCAGTTCTCAGGGTTTGAAGCAGTACTTC | CASSSQGLKQYF
TRBJ1-4 | - | - | TRBV28 | TGTGCCAGCCAGGGGAGGTTACCAAATGAAAAACTGTTTTTT | CASQGRLPNEKLFF
TRBJ2-7 | TRBD2 | - | TRBV5-1 | TGCGCCAGCAGCCAGGGACTAGCGGGGGGCGAGCAGTACTTC | CASSQGLAGGEQYF
TRBJ2-1 | - | - | TRBV2 | TGTGCCAGCCAATTGAACCAGGGCTACAATGAGCAGTTCTTC | CASQLNQGYNEQFF
TRBJ1-1 | - | - | TRBV18 | TGTGCCAGCTCACGATCCGGGACGGGCACTGAAGCTTTCTTT | CASSRSGTGTEAFF
TRBJ1-6 | TRBD1 | medium-sized | TRBV6-5 | TGTGCCAGCAGCGAAAGGACAGGGGGTAATTCACCCCTCCACTTT | CASSERTGGNSPLHF